This is a list of T cell receptor beta chains from one sample in a study of molecular identifiers for immune sequencing clone quantification. MiXCR, run by TCRdb on the PCR reads, gives a single entry per CDR3 protein. This sample has approximately 97,000 distinct CDR3 sequences, with 20% to 25% found just once. Material for sequencing was naive CD8+ T cells from blood, with Jurkat cell RNA spiked in. All receptors come from a human donor in good health. Some libraries in this study had Jurkat cell RNA spiked in. Each CDR3 is given with its conserved first and last residue. A D gene is named only where the DNA matches it firmly. Clone size is not always given. Where it is, it says once, few, many or a class for expanded clones.

d_call clone_size j_call v_call cdr3_aa cdr3_nt
- - TRBJ1-2 TRBV20-1 CSALDPGSSYGYTF TGCAGTGCTCTCGACCCCGGGAGTTCCTATGGCTACACCTTC
TRBD1 many TRBJ2-5 TRBV6-5 CASRPGQGSQTQYF TGTGCCAGCCGACCGGGACAGGGGAGCCAGACCCAGTACTTC
TRBD1 few TRBJ2-7 TRBV5-6 CASSPVTGLHEQYF TGTGCCAGCAGCCCTGTGACAGGGCTCCACGAGCAGTACTTC
- many TRBJ1-5 TRBV7-9 CASSFGHNSNQPQHF TGTGCCAGCAGCTTCGGACATAATAGCAATCAGCCCCAGCATTTT
- few TRBJ1-3 TRBV5-6 CASSLTGKSGNTIYF TGTGCCAGCAGCTTGACAGGGAAGTCTGGAAACACCATATATTTT
TRBD2 many TRBJ2-7 TRBV7-2 CASSLIAGRVRNEQYF TGTGCCAGCAGCTTAATCGCCGGGAGGGTAAGAAACGAGCAGTACTTC
- many TRBJ2-7 TRBV4-3 CASSQDRGTAYEQYF TGCGCCAGCAGCCAAGATCGGGGGACGGCTTACGAGCAGTACTTC
- many TRBJ2-7 TRBV7-2 CASTEGDGGVSSYEQYF TGTGCCAGCACCGAGGGTGACGGGGGCGTGAGCTCCTACGAGCAGTACTTC
- few TRBJ2-7 TRBV27 CASSFDEAYEQYF TGTGCCAGCAGTTTTGACGAGGCCTACGAGCAGTACTTC
TRBD2 many TRBJ2-7 TRBV6-2/TRBV6-3 CASSYAGDEQYF TGTGCCAGCAGTTATGCGGGGGACGAGCAGTACTTC
TRBD1 many TRBJ2-1 TRBV5-1 CASSTRQGPDGYNEQFF TGCGCCAGCAGCACCAGACAGGGGCCGGATGGCTACAATGAGCAGTTCTTC
- many TRBJ2-3 TRBV11-2 CASSLEKRSTDTQYF TGTGCCAGCAGCTTAGAGAAGCGGAGCACAGATACGCAGTATTTT
- many TRBJ1-1 TRBV9 CASSPGGVATEAFF TGTGCCAGCAGCCCCGGCGGGGTGGCCACTGAAGCTTTCTTT
TRBD1 many TRBJ2-7 TRBV10-3 CAISESRTGTTYEQYF TGTGCCATCAGTGAGTCCCGGACAGGCACCACCTACGAGCAGTACTTC
- many TRBJ2-2 TRBV4-1 CASSQGPGFITGELFF TGCGCCAGCAGCCAGGGGCCCGGGTTTATAACCGGGGAGCTGTTTTTT